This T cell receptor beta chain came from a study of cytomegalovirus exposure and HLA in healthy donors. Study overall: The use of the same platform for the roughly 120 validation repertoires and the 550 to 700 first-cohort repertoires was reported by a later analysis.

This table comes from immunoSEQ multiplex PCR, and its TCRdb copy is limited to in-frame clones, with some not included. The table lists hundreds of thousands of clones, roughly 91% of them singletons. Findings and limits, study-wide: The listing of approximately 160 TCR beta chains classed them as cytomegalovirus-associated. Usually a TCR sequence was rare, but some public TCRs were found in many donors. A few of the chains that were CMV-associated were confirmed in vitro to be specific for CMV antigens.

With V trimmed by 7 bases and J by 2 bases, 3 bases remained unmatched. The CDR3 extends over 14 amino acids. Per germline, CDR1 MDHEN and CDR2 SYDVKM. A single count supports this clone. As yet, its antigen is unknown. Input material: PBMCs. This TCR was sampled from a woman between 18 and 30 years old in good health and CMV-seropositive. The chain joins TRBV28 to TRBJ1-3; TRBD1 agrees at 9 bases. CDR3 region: CASIDRGAGNTIYF. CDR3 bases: TGTGCCAGCATCGACAGGGGGGCTGGAAACACCATATATTTT.